A selection of T cell receptor beta chains follows, all from one sample in a study of cytomegalovirus exposure and HLA in healthy donors. Here immunoSEQ multiplex PCR was the method, and the copy in TCRdb shows in-frame clones only, minus some. The repertoire holds some 160,000 clones, 84% seen once, with around 1.9% in the top ten. The specimen sequenced was PBMCs. The receptors were gathered from a man aged 18 to 30 in good health and CMV-seronegative. CDR3s include the opening cysteine and the closing phenylalanine or tryptophan. D genes are given only for firm matches. Clone sizes are given selectively: once, few, many, or a class where the clone is expanded.

TRBJ1-5,few,-,TRBV5-8,CASSLGLSNQPQHF,TGTGCCAGCAGCTTGGGACTGAGTAATCAGCCCCAGCATTTT
TRBJ1-4,-,TRBD1,TRBV28,CASSFLRRQGNEKLFF,TGTGCCAGCAGTTTCCTTAGGCGACAGGGGAATGAAAAACTGTTTTTT
TRBJ2-7,-,TRBD2,TRBV11-2,CASSPALAGGYEQYF,TGTGCCAGCAGCCCAGCACTAGCGGGGGGCTACGAGCAGTACTTC
TRBJ1-5,-,-,TRBV6-1,CASSEAGQPQHF,TGTGCCAGCAGTGAAGCCGGTCAGCCCCAGCATTTT
TRBJ2-3,-,-,TRBV2,CASSEARQGTPWDTQYF,TGTGCCAGCAGTGAAGCGCGGCAGGGGACGCCATGGGATACGCAGTATTTT
TRBJ1-5,-,TRBD1,TRBV5-1,CASSLHGTGNQPQHF,TGCGCCAGCAGCCTCCACGGGACAGGGAATCAGCCCCAGCATTTT
TRBJ2-3,few,TRBD2,TRBV7-9,CASSLASGLDTDTQYF,TGTGCCAGCAGCTTAGCTAGCGGGTTGGACACAGATACGCAGTATTTT
TRBJ1-5,few,TRBD1,TRBV19,CASSILGDRVDQPQHF,TGTGCCAGTAGTATTCTCGGGGACAGGGTTGATCAGCCCCAGCATTTT
TRBJ2-7,-,TRBD1,TRBV30,CAWTEGAGDEQYF,TGTGCCTGGACTGAGGGGGCCGGCGACGAGCAGTACTTC
TRBJ2-7,-,-,TRBV6-1,CASSEVRPLDRRIHEQYF,TGTGCCAGCAGTGAAGTAAGGCCACTTGACAGAAGAATCCACGAGCAGTACTTC
TRBJ2-5,-,-,TRBV12-2,CASRLVWEGQETQYF,TGTGCAAGTCGCTTAGTGTGGGAGGGACAAGAGACCCAGTACTTC
TRBJ2-1,-,TRBD2,TRBV7-6,CASSPRGTSSYNEQFF,TGTGCCAGCAGCCCACGCGGGACTAGCTCCTACAATGAGCAGTTCTTC
TRBJ1-1,-,-,TRBV4-3,CASSQEGGPMNTEAFF,TGCGCCAGCAGCCAAGAGGGGGGGCCGATGAACACTGAAGCTTTCTTT
TRBJ1-2,few,TRBD1,TRBV10-3,CAISATDRVAYGYTF,TGTGCCATCAGTGCCACCGACAGGGTTGCCTATGGCTACACCTTC
TRBJ2-1,-,TRBD2,TRBV5-1,CASSLLAGGPANEQFF,TGCGCCAGCAGCTTACTAGCGGGAGGCCCAGCCAATGAGCAGTTCTTC
TRBJ2-1,-,TRBD1,TRBV20-1,CSVTGGNEQFF,TGCAGTGTTACAGGGGGAAATGAGCAGTTCTTC
TRBJ1-2,-,-,TRBV6-6,CASSYSSRTYGYTF,TGTGCCAGCAGTTACTCGTCCAGGACTTATGGCTACACCTTC
TRBJ1-4,-,-,TRBV9,CASSVGGGDHEKLFF,TGTGCCAGCAGCGTAGGGGGAGGGGACCATGAAAAACTGTTTTTT
TRBJ1-3,-,-,TRBV5-1,CASSGTPGNTIYF,TGCGCCAGCAGTGGGACACCCGGAAACACCATATATTTT
TRBJ2-5,-,TRBD2,TRBV7-3,CASSSSGGPEETQYF,TGTGCCAGCAGCTCTAGCGGGGGGCCCGAGGAGACCCAGTACTTC
TRBJ2-7,-,-,TRBV10-1,CASREGSISYEQYF,TGCGCCAGCAGGGAGGGCAGTATCTCCTACGAGCAGTACTTC
TRBJ2-2,-,-,TRBV6-6,CASSHKLEAGELFF,TGTGCCAGCAGCCACAAGCTAGAGGCCGGGGAGCTGTTTTTT
TRBJ2-3,-,TRBD2,TRBV7-9,CASRLADISSTDTQYF,TGTGCCAGCAGGCTAGCGGACATTTCTAGCACAGATACGCAGTATTTT
TRBJ1-4,-,-,TRBV6-5,CASSYEKAGDEKLFF,TGTGCCAGCAGTTACGAGAAAGCAGGTGATGAAAAACTGTTTTTT
TRBJ1-4,-,-,TRBV27,CASSLFRGAPLEKLFF,TGTGCCAGCAGTTTATTTCGGGGGGCCCCTCTTGAAAAACTGTTTTTT
TRBJ1-2,-,TRBD1,TRBV5-4,CASSPETGNGYTF,TGTGCCAGCAGCCCAGAGACAGGGAATGGCTACACCTTC
TRBJ2-1,-,TRBD2,TRBV7-9,CASSSWTSGGPNSYNEQFF,TGTGCCAGCAGCTCTTGGACTAGCGGGGGTCCTAACTCCTACAATGAGCAGTTCTTC
TRBJ2-5,once,-,TRBV6-6,CAVTRGFGQETQYF,TGTGCCGTCACGCGGGGTTTCGGGCAAGAGACCCAGTACTTC
TRBJ2-5,-,-,TRBV5-6,CASSLMGQETQYF,TGTGCCAGCAGCCTTATGGGGCAGGAGACCCAGTACTTC
TRBJ2-5,-,-,TRBV5-4,CASNNRVRETQYF,TGTGCCAGCAACAACAGGGTTCGAGAGACCCAGTACTTC
TRBJ2-2,-,-,TRBV5-1,CASSFGGQSNTGELFF,TGCGCCAGCAGCTTCGGGGGACAGTCGAACACCGGGGAGCTGTTTTTT
TRBJ2-7,-,TRBD1,TRBV10-3,CAISKTGGSYEQYF,TGTGCCATCAGTAAGACAGGGGGGTCCTACGAGCAGTACTTC
TRBJ1-6,once,-,TRBV6-5,CASRPSTYNSPLHF,TGTGCCAGCAGGCCTAGTACCTATAATTCACCCCTCCACTTT
TRBJ2-7,-,TRBD2,TRBV13,CASSSTPLGLVGRGEQYF,TGTGCCAGCAGCTCAACCCCGCTGGGACTAGTGGGAAGGGGAGAGCAGTACTTC
TRBJ1-5,-,-,TRBV28,CASSPQLGIDQPQHF,TGTGCCAGCAGTCCGCAACTCGGGATCGATCAGCCCCAGCATTTT
TRBJ2-7,-,-,TRBV7-8,CASVRGVEQYF,TGCGCCAGCGTTCGGGGTGTAGAGCAGTACTTC
TRBJ2-5,-,-,TRBV28,CASSSQGYQETQYF,TGTGCCAGCAGTTCTCAGGGTTACCAAGAGACCCAGTACTTC
TRBJ1-2,-,TRBD1,TRBV4-1,CASSQEGTGNYYGYTF,TGCGCCAGCAGCCAAGAAGGGACAGGGAACTACTATGGCTACACCTTC
TRBJ2-5,-,TRBD2,TRBV5-4,CASLLAGYQETQYF,TGTGCCAGCCTCTTAGCGGGGTACCAAGAGACCCAGTACTTC
TRBJ1-1,few,-,TRBV2,CASSVGTPVLF,TGTGCCAGCAGTGTCGGGACACCAGTCCTCTTT
TRBJ1-2,-,TRBD1,TRBV25-1,CASSALGTGVARGGYTF,TGTGCCAGCAGTGCCCTTGGGACAGGGGTCGCCCGCGGAGGCTACACCTTC
TRBJ2-2,-,TRBD2,TRBV7-3,CASSLDPAGGTGELFF,TGTGCCAGCAGCTTAGATCCAGCGGGAGGCACCGGGGAGCTGTTTTTT
TRBJ1-1,-,-,TRBV19,CASSPFDSGTEAFF,TGTGCCAGTAGTCCCTTCGACAGCGGGACTGAAGCTTTCTTT
TRBJ2-3,-,-,TRBV6-5,CASRGGPSTDTQYF,TGTGCCAGCAGAGGAGGACCTAGCACAGATACGCAGTATTTT
TRBJ2-3,-,-,TRBV25-1,CASSEPRLGQGADTQYF,TGTGCCAGCAGTGAACCTAGACTAGGTCAGGGGGCAGATACGCAGTATTTT
TRBJ2-1,-,TRBD2,TRBV29-1,CSVEQILAGVYNEQFF,TGCAGCGTTGAACAAATACTAGCGGGGGTTTACAATGAGCAGTTCTTC
TRBJ2-1,-,TRBD2,TRBV7-2,CASSFQRGSNEQFF,TGTGCCAGCAGCTTCCAGCGGGGGAGCAATGAGCAGTTCTTC
TRBJ2-7,-,TRBD1,TRBV19,CASSFGTGSSYEQYF,TGTGCCAGTAGCTTCGGGACAGGTAGCTCCTACGAGCAGTACTTC
TRBJ1-5,-,TRBD1,TRBV4-1,CASSQGGTVANQPQHF,TGCGCCAGCAGCCAAGGGGGGACAGTCGCCAATCAGCCCCAGCATTTT
TRBJ2-3,-,TRBD1,TRBV5-1,CASRPTRTGSFTDTQYF,TGCGCCAGCAGACCCACTCGGACAGGGAGTTTCACAGATACGCAGTATTTT
TRBJ2-5,-,TRBD2,TRBV29-1,CSVGLAGSQETQYF,TGCAGCGTTGGACTAGCGGGTTCCCAAGAGACCCAGTACTTC
TRBJ1-1,-,-,TRBV9,CASSVARSNTEAFF,TGTGCCAGCAGCGTAGCACGGTCCAACACTGAAGCTTTCTTT
TRBJ2-7,-,-,TRBV7-6,CASSPEMRAPKDEQYF,TGTGCCAGCAGTCCCGAAATGCGGGCCCCTAAGGACGAGCAGTACTTC
TRBJ1-6,-,-,TRBV28,CASRTSSSPLHF,TGTGCCAGCAGGACTAGCAGTTCACCCCTCCACTTT